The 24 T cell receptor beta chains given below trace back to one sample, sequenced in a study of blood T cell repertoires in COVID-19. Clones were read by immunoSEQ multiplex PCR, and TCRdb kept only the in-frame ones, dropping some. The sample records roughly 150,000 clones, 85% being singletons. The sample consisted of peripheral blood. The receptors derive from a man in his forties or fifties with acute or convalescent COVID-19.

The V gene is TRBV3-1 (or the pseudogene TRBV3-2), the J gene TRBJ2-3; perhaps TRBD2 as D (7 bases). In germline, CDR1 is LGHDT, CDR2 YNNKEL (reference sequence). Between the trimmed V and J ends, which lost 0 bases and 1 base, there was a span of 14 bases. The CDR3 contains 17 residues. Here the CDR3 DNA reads TGTGCCAGCAGCCAAGATCTGGGGGGGGGCGGCACAGATACGCAGTATTTT. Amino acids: CASSQDLGGGGTDTQYF.

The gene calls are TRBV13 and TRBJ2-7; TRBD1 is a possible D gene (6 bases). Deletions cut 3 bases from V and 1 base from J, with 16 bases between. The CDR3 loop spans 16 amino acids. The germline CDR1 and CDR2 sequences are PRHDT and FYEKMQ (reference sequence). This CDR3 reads CASSFQTGTGSYEQYF. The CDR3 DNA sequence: TGTGCCAGCAGCTTTCAGACAGGAACGGGGTCCTACGAGCAGTACTTC.

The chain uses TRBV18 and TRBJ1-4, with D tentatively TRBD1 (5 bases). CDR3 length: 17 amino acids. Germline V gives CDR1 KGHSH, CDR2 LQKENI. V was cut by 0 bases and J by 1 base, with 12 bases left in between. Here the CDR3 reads CASSPPMGLETNEKLFF. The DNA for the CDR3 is TGTGCCAGCTCACCACCTATGGGACTCGAAACTAATGAAAAACTGTTTTTT.

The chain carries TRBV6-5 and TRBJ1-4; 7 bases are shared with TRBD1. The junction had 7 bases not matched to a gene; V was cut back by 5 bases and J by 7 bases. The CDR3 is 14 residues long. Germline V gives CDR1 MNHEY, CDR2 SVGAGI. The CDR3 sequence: CASSHRGGTEKLFF. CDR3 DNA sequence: TGTGCCAGCAGTCACAGGGGCGGCACTGAAAAACTGTTTTTT.

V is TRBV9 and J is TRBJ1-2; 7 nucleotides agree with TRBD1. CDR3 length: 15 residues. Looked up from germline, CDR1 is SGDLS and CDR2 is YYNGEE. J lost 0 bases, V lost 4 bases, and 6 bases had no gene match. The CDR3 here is CASSIRDRANYGYTF. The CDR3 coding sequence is TGTGCCAGCAGCATTCGGGACAGAGCTAACTATGGCTACACCTTC.

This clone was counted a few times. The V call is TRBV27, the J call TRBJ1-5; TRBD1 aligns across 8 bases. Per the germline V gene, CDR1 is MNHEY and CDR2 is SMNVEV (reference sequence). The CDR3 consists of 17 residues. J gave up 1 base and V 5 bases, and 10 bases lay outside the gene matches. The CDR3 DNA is TGTGCCAGCAGTAGGACAGGGACGAGGGGAAGCAATCAGCCCCAGCATTTT. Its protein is CASSRTGTRGSNQPQHF.

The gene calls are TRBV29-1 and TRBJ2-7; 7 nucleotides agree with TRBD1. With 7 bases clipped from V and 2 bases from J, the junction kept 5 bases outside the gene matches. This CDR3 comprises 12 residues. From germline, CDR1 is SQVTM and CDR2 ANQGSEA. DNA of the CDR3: TGCAGCGCAAAACAGGGGACCTACGAGCAGTACTTC. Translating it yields CSAKQGTYEQYF.

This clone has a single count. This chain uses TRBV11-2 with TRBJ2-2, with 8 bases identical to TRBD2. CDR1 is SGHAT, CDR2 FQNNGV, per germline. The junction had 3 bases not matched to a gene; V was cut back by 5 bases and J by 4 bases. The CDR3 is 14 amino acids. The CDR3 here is CASSDLAGTGELFF. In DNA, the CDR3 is TGTGCCAGCAGCGACCTAGCGGGCACCGGGGAGCTGTTTTTT.

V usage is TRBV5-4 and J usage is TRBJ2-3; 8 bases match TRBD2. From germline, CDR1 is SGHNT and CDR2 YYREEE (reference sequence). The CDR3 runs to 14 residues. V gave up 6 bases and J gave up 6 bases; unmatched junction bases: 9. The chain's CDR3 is CASTARGGADTQYF. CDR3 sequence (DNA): TGTGCCAGCACTGCCCGGGGGGGCGCGGATACGCAGTATTTT. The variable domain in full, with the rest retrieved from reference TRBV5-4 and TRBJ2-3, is ETGVTQSPTHLIKTRGQQVTLRCSSQSGHNTVSWYQQALGQGPQFIFQYYREEENGRGNFPPRFSGLQFPNYSSELNVNALELDDSALYLCASTARGGADTQYFGPGTRLTVL.

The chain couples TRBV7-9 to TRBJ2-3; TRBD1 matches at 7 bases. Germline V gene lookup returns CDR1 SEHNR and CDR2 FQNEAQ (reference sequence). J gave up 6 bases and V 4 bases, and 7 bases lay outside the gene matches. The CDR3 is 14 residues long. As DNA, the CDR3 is TGTGCCAGCAGCTCAGGACAGGATGGGGATACGCAGTATTTT. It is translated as CASSSGQDGDTQYF.

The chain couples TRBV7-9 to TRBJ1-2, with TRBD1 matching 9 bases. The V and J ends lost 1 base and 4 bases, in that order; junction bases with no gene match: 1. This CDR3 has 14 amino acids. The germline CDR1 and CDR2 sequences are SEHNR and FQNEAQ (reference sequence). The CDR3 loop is CASSLGTGVYGYTF. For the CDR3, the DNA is TGTGCCAGCAGCTTAGGGACAGGGGTCTATGGCTACACCTTC.

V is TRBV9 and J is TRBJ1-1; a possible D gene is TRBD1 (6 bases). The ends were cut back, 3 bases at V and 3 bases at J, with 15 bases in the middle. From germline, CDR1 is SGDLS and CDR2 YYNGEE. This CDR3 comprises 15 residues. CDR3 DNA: TGTGCCAGCAGCGAGGTTACAGGGAGGGACACTGAAGCTTTCTTT. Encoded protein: CASSEVTGRDTEAFF. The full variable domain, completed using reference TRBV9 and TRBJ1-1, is DSGVTQTPKHLITATGQRVTLRCSPRSGDLSVYWYQQSLDQGLQFLIQYYNGEERAKGNILERFSAQQFPDLHSELNLSSLELGDSALYFCASSEVTGRDTEAFFGQGTRLTVV.

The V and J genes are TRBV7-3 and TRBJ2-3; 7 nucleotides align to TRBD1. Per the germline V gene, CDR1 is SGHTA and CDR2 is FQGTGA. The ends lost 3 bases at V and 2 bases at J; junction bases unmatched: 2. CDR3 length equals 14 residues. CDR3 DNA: TGTGCCAGCAGCTTGGGACAGAACACAGATACGCAGTATTTT. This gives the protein CASSLGQNTDTQYF.

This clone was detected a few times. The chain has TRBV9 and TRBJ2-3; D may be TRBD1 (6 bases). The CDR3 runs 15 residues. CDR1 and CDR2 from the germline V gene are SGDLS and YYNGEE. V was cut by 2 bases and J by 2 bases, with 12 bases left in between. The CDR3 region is CASSVEDSLTDTQYF. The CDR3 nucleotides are TGTGCCAGCAGCGTGGAGGACAGCCTCACAGATACGCAGTATTTT.

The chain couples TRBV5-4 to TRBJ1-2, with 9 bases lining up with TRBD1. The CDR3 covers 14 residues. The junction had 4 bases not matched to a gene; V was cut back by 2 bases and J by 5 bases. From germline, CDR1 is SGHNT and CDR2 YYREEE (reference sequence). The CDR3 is CASSFRTGEYGYTF. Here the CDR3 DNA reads TGTGCCAGCAGCTTCCGGACAGGGGAGTATGGCTACACCTTC.

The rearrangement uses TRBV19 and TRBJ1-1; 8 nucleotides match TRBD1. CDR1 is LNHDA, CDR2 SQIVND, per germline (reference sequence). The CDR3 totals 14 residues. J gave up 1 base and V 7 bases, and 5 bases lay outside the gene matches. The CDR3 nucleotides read TGTGCCAGTATTCCGACAGGGGAGAACACTGAAGCTTTCTTT. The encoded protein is CASIPTGENTEAFF.

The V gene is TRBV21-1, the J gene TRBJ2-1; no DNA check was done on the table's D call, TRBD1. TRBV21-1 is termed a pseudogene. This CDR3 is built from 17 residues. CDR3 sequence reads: CASREMPGTLPIHEQFF. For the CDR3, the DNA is TGTGCCAGCAGAGAAATGCCGGGGACATTACCTATCCATGAGCAGTTCTTC.

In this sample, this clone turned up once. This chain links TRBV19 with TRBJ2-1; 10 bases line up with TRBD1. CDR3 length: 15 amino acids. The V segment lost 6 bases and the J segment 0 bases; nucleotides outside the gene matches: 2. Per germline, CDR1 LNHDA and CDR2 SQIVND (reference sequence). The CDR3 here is CASRDRGNSYNEQFF. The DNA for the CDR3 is TGTGCCAGTAGGGACAGGGGGAACTCCTACAATGAGCAGTTCTTC.

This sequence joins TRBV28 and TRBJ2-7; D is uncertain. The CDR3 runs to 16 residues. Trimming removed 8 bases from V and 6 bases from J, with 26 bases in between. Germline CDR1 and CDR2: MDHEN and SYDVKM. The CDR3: CASSTGLQSRIVEQYF. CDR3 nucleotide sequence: TGTGCCAGCTCCACTGGCCTACAGAGTCGAATCGTCGAGCAGTACTTC. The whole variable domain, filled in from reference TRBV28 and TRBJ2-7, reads DVKVTQSSRYLVKRTGEKVFLECVQDMDHENMFWYRQDPGLGLRLIYFSYDVKMKEKGDIPEGYSVSREKKERFSLILESASTNQTSMYLCASSTGLQSRIVEQYFGPGTRLTVT.

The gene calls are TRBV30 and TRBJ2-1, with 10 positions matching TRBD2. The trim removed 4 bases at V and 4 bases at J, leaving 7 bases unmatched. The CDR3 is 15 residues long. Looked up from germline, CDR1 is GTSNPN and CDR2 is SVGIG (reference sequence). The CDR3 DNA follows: TGTGCCTGGACCGACGGGACTAGCGTATACAATGAGCAGTTCTTC. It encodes CAWTDGTSVYNEQFF.

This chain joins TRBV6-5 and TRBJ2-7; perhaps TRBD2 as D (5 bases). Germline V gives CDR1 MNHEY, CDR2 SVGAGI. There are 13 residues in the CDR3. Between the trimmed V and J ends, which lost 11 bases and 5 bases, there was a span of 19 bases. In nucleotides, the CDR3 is TGTGCCGCCAAAACCCGACCGGGGAACGAGCAGTACTTC. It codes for CAAKTRPGNEQYF.

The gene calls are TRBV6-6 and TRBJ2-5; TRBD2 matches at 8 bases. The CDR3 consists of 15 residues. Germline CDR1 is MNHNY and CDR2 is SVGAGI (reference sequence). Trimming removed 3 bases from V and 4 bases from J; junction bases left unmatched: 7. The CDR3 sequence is CASSYSGEGSETQYF. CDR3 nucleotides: TGTGCCAGCAGTTATAGCGGGGAAGGGTCAGAGACCCAGTACTTC.

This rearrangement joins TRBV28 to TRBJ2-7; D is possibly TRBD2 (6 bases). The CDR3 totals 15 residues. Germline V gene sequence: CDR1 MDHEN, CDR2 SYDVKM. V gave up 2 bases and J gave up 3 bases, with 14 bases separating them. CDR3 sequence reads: CASSLSGGAFYEQYF. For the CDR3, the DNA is TGTGCCAGCAGTTTAAGCGGAGGGGCTTTCTACGAGCAGTACTTC.

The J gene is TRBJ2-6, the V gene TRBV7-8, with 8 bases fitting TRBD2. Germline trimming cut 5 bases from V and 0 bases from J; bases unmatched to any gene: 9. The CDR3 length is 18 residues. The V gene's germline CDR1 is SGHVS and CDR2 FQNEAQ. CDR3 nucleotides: TGTGCCAGCAGCCCGGGGGGGAGGACTAGCTCTGGGGCCAACGTCCTGACTTTC. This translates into CASSPGGRTSSGANVLTF.